This T cell receptor beta chain came from a study of T cells in Graves' hyperthyroidism and ophthalmopathy. V shed 2 bases and J shed 3 bases, with 10 bases lying between them. The CDR3 length is 14 residues. CDR1 and CDR2 from the germline V gene are SGHAT and FQNNGV. The investigators amplified TCR beta CDR3 regions from RNA transcripts. RT-PCR in the first round (using the HTBI primer set) targeted the TCR CDR3. TCRdb used MiXCR to reprocess the multiplex PCR reads, holding one entry per CDR3 protein. The data contain a few hundred thousand distinct CDR3 sequences, around 45% of them singletons. This clonotype was seen a few times.

Sample: peripheral blood or thyroid tissue (not recorded which). The clonotype comes from a woman under 30 with Graves' hyperthyroidism. The gene calls are TRBV11-2 and TRBJ1-2, with a tentative D call TRBD1 (6 bases). The CDR3 region is CASSLSPGDYGYTF. In DNA form, the CDR3 reads TGTGCCAGCAGCTTATCTCCAGGGGACTATGGCTACACCTTC.